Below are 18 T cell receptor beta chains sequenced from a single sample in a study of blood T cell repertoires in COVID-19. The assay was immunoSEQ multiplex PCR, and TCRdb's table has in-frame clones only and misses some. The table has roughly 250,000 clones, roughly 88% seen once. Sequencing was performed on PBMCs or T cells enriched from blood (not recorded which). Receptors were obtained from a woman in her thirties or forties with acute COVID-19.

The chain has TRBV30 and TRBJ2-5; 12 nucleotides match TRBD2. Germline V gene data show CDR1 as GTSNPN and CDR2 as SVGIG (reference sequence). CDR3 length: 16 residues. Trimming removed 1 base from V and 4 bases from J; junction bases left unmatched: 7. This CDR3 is CAWSEGMGLAGETQYF. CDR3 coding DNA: TGTGCCTGGAGTGAGGGGATGGGACTAGCGGGAGAGACCCAGTACTTC.

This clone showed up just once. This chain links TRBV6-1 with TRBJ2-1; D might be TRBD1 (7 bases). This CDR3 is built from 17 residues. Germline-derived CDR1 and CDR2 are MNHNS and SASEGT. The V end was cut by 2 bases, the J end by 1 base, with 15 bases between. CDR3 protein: CASSEIRGASSYNEQFF. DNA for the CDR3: TGTGCCAGCAGTGAAATCAGGGGGGCCTCTTCCTACAATGAGCAGTTCTTC.

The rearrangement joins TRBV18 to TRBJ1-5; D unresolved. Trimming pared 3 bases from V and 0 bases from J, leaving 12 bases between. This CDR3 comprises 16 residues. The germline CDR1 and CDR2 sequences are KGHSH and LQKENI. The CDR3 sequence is CASSPDGDYSNQPQHF. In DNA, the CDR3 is TGTGCCAGCTCACCGGACGGGGATTATAGCAATCAGCCCCAGCATTTT.

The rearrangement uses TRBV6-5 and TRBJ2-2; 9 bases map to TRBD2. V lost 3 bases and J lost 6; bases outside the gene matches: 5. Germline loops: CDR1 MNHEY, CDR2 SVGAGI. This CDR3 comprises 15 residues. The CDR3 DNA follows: TGTGCCAGCAGTTATAGCGGGGGTCCGGCCGGGGAGCTGTTTTTT. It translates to CASSYSGGPAGELFF.

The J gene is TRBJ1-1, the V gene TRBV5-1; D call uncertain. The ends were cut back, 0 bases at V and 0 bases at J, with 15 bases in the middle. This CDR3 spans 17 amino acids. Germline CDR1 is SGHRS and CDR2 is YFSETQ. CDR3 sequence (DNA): TGCGCCAGCAGCTTGGGTTTCAGTTACAGAATGAACACTGAAGCTTTCTTT. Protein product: CASSLGFSYRMNTEAFF.

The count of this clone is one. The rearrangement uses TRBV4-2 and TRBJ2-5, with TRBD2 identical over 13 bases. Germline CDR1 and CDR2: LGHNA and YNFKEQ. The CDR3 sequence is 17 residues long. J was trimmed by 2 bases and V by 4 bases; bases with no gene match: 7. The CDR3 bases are TGTGCCAGCAGCCCCCGGACTAGCGGGAGTATTCAAGAGACCCAGTACTTC. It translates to CASSPRTSGSIQETQYF.

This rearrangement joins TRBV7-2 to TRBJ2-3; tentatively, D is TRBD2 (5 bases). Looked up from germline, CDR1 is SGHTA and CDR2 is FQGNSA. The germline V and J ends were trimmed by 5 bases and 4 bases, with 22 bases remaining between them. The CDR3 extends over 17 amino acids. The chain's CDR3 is CASSLGPVANGPDTQYF. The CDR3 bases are TGTGCCAGCAGCCTTGGCCCCGTAGCGAATGGCCCAGATACGCAGTATTTT.

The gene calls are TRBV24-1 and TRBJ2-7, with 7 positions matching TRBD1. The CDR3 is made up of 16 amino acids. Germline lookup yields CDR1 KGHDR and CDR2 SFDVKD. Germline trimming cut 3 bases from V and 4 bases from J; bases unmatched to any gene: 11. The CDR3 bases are TGTGCCACCAGTGATCCTCGGGACAGCACTGGTTACGAGCAGTACTTC. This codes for CATSDPRDSTGYEQYF.

This CDR3 is CASSFAVGNTEAFF. CDR3 coding DNA: TGTGCCAGCAGCTTTGCGGTCGGGAACACTGAAGCTTTCTTT. The rearrangement links TRBV5-8 to TRBJ1-1; no definite D call. The CDR3 covers 14 residues. Trimming took 2 bases from V and 1 from J, leaving 9 bases between them. The V gene's germline CDR1 is SGHTS and CDR2 YDEGEE.

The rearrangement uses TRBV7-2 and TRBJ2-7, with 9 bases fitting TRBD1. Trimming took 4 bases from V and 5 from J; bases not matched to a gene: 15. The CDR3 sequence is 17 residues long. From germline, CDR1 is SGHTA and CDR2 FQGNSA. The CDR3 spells CASSSQSSRGTGHEQYF. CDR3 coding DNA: TGTGCCAGCAGCTCACAAAGTTCGAGGGGGACAGGGCACGAGCAGTACTTC.

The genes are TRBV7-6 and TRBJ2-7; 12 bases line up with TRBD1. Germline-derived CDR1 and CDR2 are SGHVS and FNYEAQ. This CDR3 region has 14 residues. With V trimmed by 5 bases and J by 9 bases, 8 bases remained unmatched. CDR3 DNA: TGTGCCAGCAGCGGGGGGACAGGGGGCGGCGGGCAGTACTTC. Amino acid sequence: CASSGGTGGGGQYF. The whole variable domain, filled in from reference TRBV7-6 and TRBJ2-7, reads GAGVSQSPRYKVTKRGQDVALRCDPISGHVSLYWYRQALGQGPEFLTYFNYEAQQDKSGLPNDRFSAERPEGSISTLTIQRTEQRDSAMYRCASSGGTGGGGQYFGPGTRLTVT.

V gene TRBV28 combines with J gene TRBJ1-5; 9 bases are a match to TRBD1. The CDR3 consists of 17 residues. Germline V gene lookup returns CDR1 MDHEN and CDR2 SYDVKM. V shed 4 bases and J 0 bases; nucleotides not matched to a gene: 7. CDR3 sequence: CASSSSGTGYSNQPQHF. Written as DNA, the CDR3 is TGTGCCAGCAGTTCATCCGGGACAGGGTATAGCAATCAGCCCCAGCATTTT.

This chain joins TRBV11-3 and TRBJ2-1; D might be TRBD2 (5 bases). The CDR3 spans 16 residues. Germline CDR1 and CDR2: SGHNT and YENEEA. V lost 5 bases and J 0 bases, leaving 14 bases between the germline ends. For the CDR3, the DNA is TGTGCCAGCAGCCCTCCAGCGGCCCTCTCCTACAATGAGCAGTTCTTC. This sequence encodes CASSPPAALSYNEQFF.

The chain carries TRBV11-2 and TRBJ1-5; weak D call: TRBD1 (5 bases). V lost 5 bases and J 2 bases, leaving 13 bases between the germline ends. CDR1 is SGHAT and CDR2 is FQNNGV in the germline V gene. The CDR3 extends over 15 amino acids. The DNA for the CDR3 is TGTGCCAGCAGCCCCGGGTCCAGGGGCAATCAGCCCCAGCATTTT. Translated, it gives CASSPGSRGNQPQHF.

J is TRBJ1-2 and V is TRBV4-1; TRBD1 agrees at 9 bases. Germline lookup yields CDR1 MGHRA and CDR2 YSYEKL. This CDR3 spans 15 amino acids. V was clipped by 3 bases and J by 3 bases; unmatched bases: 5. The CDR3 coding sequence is TGCGCCAGCAGCCATAGGACAGGGGCCTACTATGGCTACACCTTC. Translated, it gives CASSHRTGAYYGYTF.

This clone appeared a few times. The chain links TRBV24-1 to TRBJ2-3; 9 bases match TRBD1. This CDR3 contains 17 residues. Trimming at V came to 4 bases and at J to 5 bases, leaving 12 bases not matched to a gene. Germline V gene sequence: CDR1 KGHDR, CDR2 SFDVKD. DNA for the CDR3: TGTGCCACCAGTGACCCTACCACAGGGGGCTCAAGAGATACGCAGTATTTT. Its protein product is CATSDPTTGGSRDTQYF.

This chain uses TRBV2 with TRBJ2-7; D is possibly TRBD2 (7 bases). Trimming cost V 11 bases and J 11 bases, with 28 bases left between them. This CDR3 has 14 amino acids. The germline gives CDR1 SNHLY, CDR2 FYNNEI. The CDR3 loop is CASKGQALGEGEYF. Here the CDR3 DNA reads TGTGCCTCCAAGGGTCAGGCCTTGGGGGAGGGGGAGTACTTC.

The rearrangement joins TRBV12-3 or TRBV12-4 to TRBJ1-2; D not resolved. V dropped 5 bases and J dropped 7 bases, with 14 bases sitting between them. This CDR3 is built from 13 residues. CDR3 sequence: CASSEGRLSGYTF. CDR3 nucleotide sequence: TGTGCCAGCAGTGAGGGCCGCCTTAGTGGCTACACCTTC.